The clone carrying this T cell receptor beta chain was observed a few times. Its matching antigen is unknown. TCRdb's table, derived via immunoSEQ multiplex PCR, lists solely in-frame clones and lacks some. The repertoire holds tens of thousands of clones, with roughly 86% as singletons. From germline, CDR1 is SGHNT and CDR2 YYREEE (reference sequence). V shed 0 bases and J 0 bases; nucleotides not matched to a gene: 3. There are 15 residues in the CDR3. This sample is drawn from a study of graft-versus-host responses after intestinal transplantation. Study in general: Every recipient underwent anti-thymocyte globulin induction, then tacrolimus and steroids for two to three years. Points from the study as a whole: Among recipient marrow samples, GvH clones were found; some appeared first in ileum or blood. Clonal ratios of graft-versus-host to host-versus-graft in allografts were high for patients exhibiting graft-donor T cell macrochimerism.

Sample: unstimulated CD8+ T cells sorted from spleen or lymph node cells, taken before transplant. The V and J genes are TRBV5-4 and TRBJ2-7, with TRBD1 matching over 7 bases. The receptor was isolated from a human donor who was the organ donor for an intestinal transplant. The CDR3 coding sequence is TGTGCCAGCAGCTTGGCTCAGGGGGACTCCTACGAGCAGTACTTC. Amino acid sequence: CASSLAQGDSYEQYF.